What follows are 20 T cell receptor beta chains derived from one specimen sequenced in a study of CD8 T cells in ankylosing spondylitis. Overall study findings and caveats: A TCR beta motif made of eight highly homologous variants seemed typical of ankylosing spondylitis blood.

These TCRs' antigens remain unknown. MiXCR was run by TCRdb on the 5' RACE reads, yielding one entry per CDR3 protein. The data contain more than 650,000 distinct CDR3 sequences, approximately 12% of them seen just once; the ten biggest clones take up roughly 0.51%. The sequenced sample consisted of blood, either unsorted or a sorted T cell fraction (not recorded which). The receptor set was obtained from a male donor with ankylosing spondylitis.

This CDR3 is CASSLGESGYEQYF. The CDR3 DNA is TGTGCCAGCAGCTTAGGCGAATCTGGCTACGAGCAGTACTTC. The rearrangement uses TRBV11-2 and TRBJ2-7; D remains unclear. The germline CDR1 and CDR2 sequences are SGHAT and FQNNGV. The CDR3 loop spans 14 amino acids. V was trimmed by 1 base and J by 3 bases, leaving 10 bases between them.

The chain is built from TRBV7-9 and TRBJ2-1, with D uncertain. Germline CDR1 is SEHNR and CDR2 is FQNEAQ (reference sequence). This CDR3 is built from 17 residues. The V end was cut by 1 base, the J end by 0 bases, with 13 bases between. CDR3 loop: CASSLEFAESSYNEQFF. CDR3 nucleotide sequence: TGTGCCAGCAGCTTAGAATTCGCAGAGAGCTCCTACAATGAGCAGTTCTTC.

V usage is TRBV4-1 and J usage is TRBJ1-5, with D perhaps TRBD1 (6 bases). Germline V gives CDR1 MGHRA, CDR2 YSYEKL. Trimming took 1 base from V and 0 from J, leaving 13 bases between them. The CDR3 has 17 residues. In DNA form, the CDR3 reads TGCGCCAGCAGCCAAGGGGGGGCAGCTTATAGCAATCAGCCCCAGCATTTT. This codes for CASSQGGAAYSNQPQHF.

This clonotype came up many times. CDR3 in amino acids: CASSSGRLAGAYNEQFF. The DNA of the CDR3 is TGCGCCAGCAGCTCTGGGAGACTAGCGGGAGCCTACAATGAGCAGTTCTTC. The chain is built from TRBV5-1 and TRBJ2-1; 12 bases align to TRBD2. V was clipped by 3 bases and J by 2 bases; unmatched bases: 6. The germline V gene has CDR1 SGHRS and CDR2 YFSETQ. The CDR3 is 17 amino acids.

This clonotype occurred a few times. The chain employs TRBV3-1 and TRBJ2-3; D is unresolved. Trimming shortened V by 5 bases and J by 0 bases, and 15 bases separated the two germline ends. In germline, CDR1 is LGHDT, CDR2 YNNKEL (reference sequence). This CDR3 has 16 amino acids. CDR3 DNA: TGTGCCAGCAGCATTCAAGGGATTTGGAGCACAGATACGCAGTATTTT. Protein: CASSIQGIWSTDTQYF.

The V call is TRBV11-2, the J call TRBJ2-1; tentative D call: TRBD2 (5 bases). The germline gives CDR1 SGHAT, CDR2 FQNNGV. The CDR3 extends over 14 amino acids. V lost 0 bases to trimming and J lost 3 bases, with 6 bases between them. The CDR3 region is CASSLDGNYNEQFF. CDR3 DNA sequence: TGTGCCAGCAGCTTAGACGGGAACTACAATGAGCAGTTCTTC.

Of note for this clonotype: The junction differs from germline at one of its ends, possibly a read error. The chain has TRBV7-7 and TRBJ2-7; a weak D match, TRBD2 (5 bases). Germline V gene data show CDR1 as SSHAT and CDR2 as FNYEAQ (reference sequence). The CDR3 contains 13 residues. The DNA for the CDR3 is TGTGCTAGCAGCTTAGAGGGAAGGAGCGAGCAGTACTTC. It yields the protein CASSLEGRSEQYF.

This chain uses TRBV12-3 or TRBV12-4 with TRBJ2-1, with unresolved D. CDR3 length equals 15 residues. V was shortened by 1 base and J by 3 bases, with 10 bases between the two germline ends. The CDR3 sequence is CASSLEAPFYNEQFF. DNA for the CDR3: TGTGCCAGCAGTTTAGAAGCGCCTTTCTACAATGAGCAGTTCTTC.

The gene calls are TRBV2 and TRBJ2-1; D is unclear. The germline gives CDR1 SNHLY, CDR2 FYNNEI. Trimming pared 7 bases from V and 6 bases from J, leaving 13 bases between. This CDR3 region has 13 residues. In DNA form, the CDR3 reads TGTGCCAGCATGGGCAATCTGGCCAATGAGCAGTTCTTC. Protein product: CASMGNLANEQFF.

The chain has TRBV5-1 and TRBJ1-1; the match to TRBD1 covers 9 bases. The junction had 5 bases not matched to a gene; V was cut back by 0 bases and J by 5 bases. Germline V lookup: CDR1 SGHRS, CDR2 YFSETQ. CDR3 length: 15 amino acids. This chain's CDR3 is CASSLGDRESTEAFF. CDR3 nucleotides: TGCGCCAGCAGCTTGGGGGACAGGGAGAGTACTGAAGCTTTCTTT. The whole variable domain, remainder taken from reference TRBV5-1 and TRBJ1-1, is KAGVTQTPRYLIKTRGQQVTLSCSPISGHRSVSWYQQTPGQGLQFLFEYFSETQRNKGNFPGRFSGRQFSNSRSEMNVSTLELGDSALYLCASSLGDRESTEAFFGQGTRLTVV.

This clonotype was observed a few times. This chain joins TRBV5-1 and TRBJ2-1; 10 nucleotides align to TRBD2. Germline assignment: CDR1 SGHRS and CDR2 YFSETQ. The CDR3 is 17 residues long. V dropped 1 base and J dropped 4; count of bases not matched to a gene: 8. The CDR3 loop is CASSLSVASGSYNEQFF. CDR3 sequence (DNA): TGCGCCAGCAGCTTGTCCGTGGCTAGCGGGAGTTACAATGAGCAGTTCTTC. The variable domain in full, with the rest retrieved from reference TRBV5-1 and TRBJ2-1, is KAGVTQTPRYLIKTRGQQVTLSCSPISGHRSVSWYQQTPGQGLQFLFEYFSETQRNKGNFPGRFSGRQFSNSRSEMNVSTLELGDSALYLCASSLSVASGSYNEQFFGPGTRLTVL.

The CDR3 DNA is TGTGCCAGCAGTTGGGGGGGGCAGGTAGATACGCAGTATTTT. Its protein product is CASSWGGQVDTQYF. The chain employs TRBV28 and TRBJ2-3, with a weak D call TRBD2 (7 bases). The CDR3 runs 14 residues. Germline V lookup: CDR1 MDHEN, CDR2 SYDVKM. Trimming took 4 bases from V and 5 from J, leaving 13 bases between them.

In its sample, this clonotype was seen many times. The chain recombines TRBV20-1 with TRBJ1-2; 11 bases map to TRBD1. This CDR3 is built from 14 residues. Per germline, CDR1 DFQATT and CDR2 SNEGSKA (reference sequence). Trimming at V came to 5 bases and at J to 8 bases, leaving 10 bases not matched to a gene. Here the CDR3 reads CSAQKEGTGGGYTF. The DNA of the CDR3 is TGCAGTGCTCAAAAAGAAGGGACAGGGGGAGGCTACACCTTC.

This clonotype was picked up many times. V gene TRBV12-3 or TRBV12-4 combines with J gene TRBJ1-1, with 10 bases lining up with TRBD1. J was trimmed by 4 bases and V by 8 bases; bases with no gene match: 4. The length of the CDR3 is 13 residues. The CDR3: CASGTGVGTEAFF. CDR3 nucleotides: TGTGCCAGCGGGACAGGGGTCGGCACTGAAGCTTTCTTT.

The table lists this clonotype with many counts. CDR3 bases: TGCAGCGTTGAACCGGGACAGGGGACAGGCTACACCTTC. As protein: CSVEPGQGTGYTF. The rearrangement joins TRBV29-1 to TRBJ1-2; 10 nucleotides line up with TRBD1. With 2 bases clipped from V and 8 bases from J, the junction kept 5 bases outside the gene matches. The CDR3 sequence is 13 residues long. From germline, CDR1 is SQVTM and CDR2 ANQGSEA.

The chain carries TRBV5-1 and TRBJ2-3; possibly TRBD2 for D (5 bases). The CDR3 sequence is 12 residues long. CDR1 and CDR2 (germline): SGHRS, YFSETQ. V lost 4 bases to trimming and J lost 5 bases, with 8 bases between them. The CDR3 DNA sequence: TGCGCCAGCAGCCTAGCAAAAGATACGCAGTATTTT. Translation: CASSLAKDTQYF.

This chain uses TRBV6-2 or TRBV6-3 with TRBJ2-2; TRBD2 matches 7 bases. The ends lost 2 bases at V and 7 bases at J; junction bases unmatched: 22. The CDR3 runs to 20 residues. Germline assignment: CDR1 MNHEY and CDR2 SVGEGT. Here the CDR3 DNA reads TGTGCCAGCAGTTACGCCAGCGAACATTTCCTTGGCGGGGGAGGCGGGGAGCTGTTTTTT. It specifies CASSYASEHFLGGGGGELFF.

This clonotype has at least ten counts. The rearrangement links TRBV24-1 to TRBJ2-1; D possibly corresponds to TRBD1 (6 bases). The CDR3 length is 13 residues. The germline gives CDR1 KGHDR, CDR2 SFDVKD. The V gene lost 1 base and the J gene lost 12 bases, with 12 bases spanning the gap. The CDR3 is CATSDFRGLGQFF. The CDR3, as DNA: TGTGCCACCAGTGATTTCAGGGGTCTGGGGCAGTTCTTC.

CDR3 in amino acids: CASSSLAGYEQYF. CDR3 DNA: TGTGCCAGCAGCTCCCTAGCGGGCTACGAGCAGTACTTC. J is TRBJ2-7 and V is TRBV7-2, with 8 bases that match TRBD2. The junction had 2 bases not matched to a gene; V was cut back by 4 bases and J by 3 bases. The CDR3 is 13 residues long. Germline V gene sequence: CDR1 SGHTA, CDR2 FQGNSA.

This clonotype occurred a few times. This chain joins TRBV24-1 and TRBJ2-2, with D unresolved. V gave up 3 bases and J gave up 2 bases, with 12 bases separating them. The CDR3 is 16 amino acids. CDR1 and CDR2 from the germline V gene are KGHDR and SFDVKD. The CDR3 bases are TGTGCCACCAGTGATAGTGGACCGCGAAACACCGGGGAGCTGTTTTTT. This sequence encodes CATSDSGPRNTGELFF.